Included here is one T cell receptor (beta chain) sequence, with context. What it binds is not known. It was with a sample-barcoded 5' primer and a J-beta primer mix that a second PCR of roughly 7 to 12 cycles was run. TCRdb analysed the 5' RACE reads with MiXCR anew, one entry per CDR3 protein. The table shows approximately 690,000 distinct CDR3 sequences, with around 38% occurring only once. This CDR3 has 17 residues. Germline values: CDR1 DFQATT, CDR2 SNEGSKA (reference sequence). Trimming took 0 bases from V and 0 from J, leaving 16 bases between them. This sample was included in a study of blood T cells in healthy people across ages. Study-wide points: When one million T cells were used, diversity estimates were thought to be underestimates. Naive and antigen-experienced cells could not be conclusively compared, given unsorted PBMCs.

Sequenced: blood. V gene TRBV20-1 combines with J gene TRBJ2-3, with D possibly matching TRBD2 (5 bases). This sequence originates from a man of 80 years or more in good health. DNA of the CDR3: TGCAGTGCTAGAGAATATCCGCCACGGACTAGCACAGATACGCAGTATTTT. This sequence encodes CSAREYPPRTSTDTQYF.